Given below is one T cell receptor beta chain in context. Its antigen is currently unknown. Library preparation (for TCRbeta) was performed with unique molecular identifiers. Each CDR3 protein gets one entry after TCRdb re-called the PCR reads with MiXCR. This table holds a few hundred thousand distinct CDR3 sequences, 10% to 15% found once. The CDR3 length is 18 residues. Trimming at V came to 11 bases and at J to 4 bases, leaving 20 bases not matched to a gene. Per the germline V gene, CDR1 is LGHDT and CDR2 is YNNKEL (reference sequence). The sample originates from a study of T-cell reconstitution after alpha-beta-depleted transplantation in children. Study-level findings and limits: Several hundred expanded graft clones reportedly supplied alpha-beta T cells about two months after transplant.

This TCR was recovered from a male patient between 5 and 17 years old who had a stem cell transplant for acute myeloid leukemia, so the T cells may come from the graft donor. Sample: PBMCs, mostly from graft donor cells, taken 360 days after TCRalphabeta/CD19-depleted stem cell transplant. The rearrangement uses TRBV3-1 and TRBJ2-1; 10 bases fit TRBD2. This CDR3 is CAFSLLGQLAGSYNEQFF. The CDR3 DNA is TGTGCCTTCAGTTTACTGGGACAACTAGCGGGATCGTACAATGAGCAGTTCTTC.